What follows describes a single T cell receptor beta chain. The specificity of this receptor is unknown. Qualities for individual bases were not recorded, and no much larger clone is one base off. This sample is part of a study of Tregs in tolerant kidney transplant recipients (dated by TCRdb to the late 2010s). About the study as a whole: Before combined kidney and bone marrow transplantation, this study identified donor-specific regulatory T cells using TCRbeta sequencing and then followed those same cells after transplant. Study-wide findings and limitations: The study was constrained by small patient numbers, and validation of the findings is required in larger populations and under other immunosuppression protocols. PCR primers changed over time for some patients, so nucleotide-level comparison across those patients' samples was not possible. Expanding Tregs with activated donor B cells appeared to identify the most biologically relevant and donor-specific TCRbeta repertoire. Although technical replication error seemed to be minimal, the question of biological reproducibility was not addressed directly. In tolerant patients, the expansion of donor-specific Tregs was greater than global Treg expansion, suggesting that the expansion was antigen-driven rather than nonspecific.

The transplants used related donors along with nonmyeloablative bone marrow transplantation, and in the human trials mixed chimerism was transient. Thawed PBMCs were FACS-sorted into unstimulated Tregs (CD4+CD25+CD127-), CD4+ non-Tregs (CD4+CD25-), CD4 cells and CD8 cells. Patients were 4 combined kidney and bone marrow transplant recipients from the ITN036ST trial, and only these trial subjects had samples available. Healthy control blood was processed by Ficoll density gradient to PBMCs and cryopreserved; patient PBMCs were collected before and after transplant. For TCRbeta CDR3 sequencing, genomic DNA from the sorted cells was extracted using the QIAGEN DNeasy Blood and Tissue Kit. High-throughput TCRbeta CDR3 sequencing was carried out commercially through immunoSEQ, with PCR amplification with bias correction and internal controls included. Per the authors' processing: Unique productive TCRbeta sequences were defined by CDR3 nucleotide sequence where primers matched, and otherwise by CDR3 amino acid sequence together with Vbeta and Jbeta genes. To correct for sorting error, sequences found in more than one sorted population at a frequency ratio of 2:1 or less were discarded, and the remaining shared sequences were assigned to the population with the higher frequency. A sequence counted as donor-reactive if, in CFSE-low cells, the sequence had a frequency of at least 0.01% and was expanded at least 5-fold compared with unstimulated cells. Repertoire divergence was quantified by Jensen-Shannon divergence calculated from the top 100 TCRbeta sequences ranked by frequency. For samples with multiple sequencing runs, sorting error was corrected separately for each run before the runs were pooled. The clones in this table, taken by TCRdb from immuneACCESS, are in-frame only. Not every clone is retained; where verified, under half of the shortfall comes from an unresolved V gene, and the cause of the rest is unknown. For V, J and clone size, that table is used; D and trimming come from the DNA. This sample comprises about 81,000 clones, 91% of them detected only once. The ten most abundant clones make up roughly 1.4% of the sample.

Reading the germline V gene gives CDR1 SGDLS and CDR2 YYNGEE. V is cut back by 4 bases and J by 5 bases, with 8 bases in the junction unmatched. The CDR3 has 15 amino acids, counting the end cysteine and phenylalanine. The read is trimmed to its CDR3 DNA, 45 bases read in frame from base 1. This TCR was recovered from a human patient who received a combined kidney and bone marrow transplant. Some T cells may derive from the graft donor when a transplant has been performed. The chain uses TRBV9 and TRBJ2-5; TRBD1 fits 10 bases in the junction. The sample consisted of CD4+ T cells from blood (PBMCs), taken 24 months after the transplant. CDR3 reads: CASSSGQGTGETQYF. The nucleotide sequence reads TGTGCCAGCAGCTCGGGACAGGGGACAGGGGAGACCCAGTACTTC.